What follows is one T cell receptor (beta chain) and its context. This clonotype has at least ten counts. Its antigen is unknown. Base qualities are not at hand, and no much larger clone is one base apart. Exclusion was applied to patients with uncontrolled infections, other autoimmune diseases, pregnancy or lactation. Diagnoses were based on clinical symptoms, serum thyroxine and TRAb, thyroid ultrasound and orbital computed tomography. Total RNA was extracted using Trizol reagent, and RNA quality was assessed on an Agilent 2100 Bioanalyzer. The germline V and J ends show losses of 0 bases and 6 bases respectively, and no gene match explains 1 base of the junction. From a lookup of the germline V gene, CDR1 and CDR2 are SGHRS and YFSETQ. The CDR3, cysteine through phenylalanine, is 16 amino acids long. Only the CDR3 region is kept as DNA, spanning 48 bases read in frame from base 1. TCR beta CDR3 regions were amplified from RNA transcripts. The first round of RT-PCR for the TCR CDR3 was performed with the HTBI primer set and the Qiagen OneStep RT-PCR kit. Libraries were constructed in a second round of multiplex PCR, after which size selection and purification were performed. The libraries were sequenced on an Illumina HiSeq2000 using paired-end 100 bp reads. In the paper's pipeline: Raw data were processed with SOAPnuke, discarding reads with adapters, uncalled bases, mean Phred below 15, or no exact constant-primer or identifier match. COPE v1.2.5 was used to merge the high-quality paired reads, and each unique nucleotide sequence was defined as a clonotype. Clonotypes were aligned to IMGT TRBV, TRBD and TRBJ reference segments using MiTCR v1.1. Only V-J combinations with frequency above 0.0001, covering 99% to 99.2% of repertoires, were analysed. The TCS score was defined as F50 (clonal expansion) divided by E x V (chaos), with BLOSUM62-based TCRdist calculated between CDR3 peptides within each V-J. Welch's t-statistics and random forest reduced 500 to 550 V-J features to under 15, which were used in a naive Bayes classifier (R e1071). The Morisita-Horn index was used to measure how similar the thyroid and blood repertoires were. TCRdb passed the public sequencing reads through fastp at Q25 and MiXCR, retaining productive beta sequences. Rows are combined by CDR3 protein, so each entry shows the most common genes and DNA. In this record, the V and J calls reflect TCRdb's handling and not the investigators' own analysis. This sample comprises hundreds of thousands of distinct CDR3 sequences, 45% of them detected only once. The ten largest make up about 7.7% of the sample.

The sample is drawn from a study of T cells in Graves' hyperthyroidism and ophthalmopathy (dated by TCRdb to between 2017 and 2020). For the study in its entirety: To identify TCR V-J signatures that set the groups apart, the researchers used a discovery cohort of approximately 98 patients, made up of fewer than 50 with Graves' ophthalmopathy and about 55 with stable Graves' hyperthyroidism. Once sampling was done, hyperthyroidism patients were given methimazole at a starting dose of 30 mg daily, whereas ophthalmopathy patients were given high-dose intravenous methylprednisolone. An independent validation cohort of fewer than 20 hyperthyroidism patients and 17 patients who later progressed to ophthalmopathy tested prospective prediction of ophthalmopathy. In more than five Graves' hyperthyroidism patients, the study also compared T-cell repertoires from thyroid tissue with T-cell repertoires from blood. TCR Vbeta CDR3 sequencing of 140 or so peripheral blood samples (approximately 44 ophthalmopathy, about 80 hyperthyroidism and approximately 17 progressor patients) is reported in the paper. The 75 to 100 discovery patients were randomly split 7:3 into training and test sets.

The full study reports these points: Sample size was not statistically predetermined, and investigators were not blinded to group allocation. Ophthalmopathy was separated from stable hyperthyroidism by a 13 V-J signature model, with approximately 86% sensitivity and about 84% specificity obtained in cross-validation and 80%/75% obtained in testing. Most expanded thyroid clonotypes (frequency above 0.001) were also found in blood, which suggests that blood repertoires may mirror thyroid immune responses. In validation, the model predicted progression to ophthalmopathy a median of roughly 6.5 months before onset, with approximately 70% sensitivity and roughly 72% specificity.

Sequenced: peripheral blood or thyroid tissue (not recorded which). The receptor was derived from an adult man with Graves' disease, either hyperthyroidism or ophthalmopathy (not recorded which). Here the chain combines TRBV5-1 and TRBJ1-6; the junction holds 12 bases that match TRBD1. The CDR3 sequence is CASSLGDRGPNSPLHF. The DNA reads TGCGCCAGCAGCTTGGGGGACAGGGGGCCTAATTCACCCCTCCACTTT.